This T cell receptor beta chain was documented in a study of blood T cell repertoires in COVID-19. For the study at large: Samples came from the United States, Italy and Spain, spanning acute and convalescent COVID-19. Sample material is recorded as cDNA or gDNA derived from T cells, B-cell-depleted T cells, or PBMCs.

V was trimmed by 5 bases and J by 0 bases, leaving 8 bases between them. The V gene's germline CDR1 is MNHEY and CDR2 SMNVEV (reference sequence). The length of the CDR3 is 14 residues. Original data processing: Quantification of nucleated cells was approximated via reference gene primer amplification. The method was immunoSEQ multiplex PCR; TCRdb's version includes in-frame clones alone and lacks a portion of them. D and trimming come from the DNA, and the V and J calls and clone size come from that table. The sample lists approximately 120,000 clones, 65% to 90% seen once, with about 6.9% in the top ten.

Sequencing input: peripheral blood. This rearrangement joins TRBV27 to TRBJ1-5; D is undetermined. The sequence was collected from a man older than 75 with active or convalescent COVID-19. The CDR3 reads CASSRRFSNQPQHF. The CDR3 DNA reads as TGTGCCAGCAGTAGGCGGTTTAGCAATCAGCCCCAGCATTTT.